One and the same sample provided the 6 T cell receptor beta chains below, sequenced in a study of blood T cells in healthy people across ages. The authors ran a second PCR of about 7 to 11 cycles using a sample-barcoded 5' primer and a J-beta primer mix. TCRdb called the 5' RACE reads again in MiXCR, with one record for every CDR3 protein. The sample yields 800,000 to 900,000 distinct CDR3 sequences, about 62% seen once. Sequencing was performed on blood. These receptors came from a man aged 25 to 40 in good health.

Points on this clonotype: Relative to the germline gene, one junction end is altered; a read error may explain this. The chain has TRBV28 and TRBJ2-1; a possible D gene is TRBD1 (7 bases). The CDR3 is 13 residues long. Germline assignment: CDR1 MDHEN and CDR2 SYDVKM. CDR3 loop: CTSGPEGQKEQFF. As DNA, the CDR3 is TGTACCAGCGGTCCGGAGGGACAGAAAGAGCAGTTCTTC.

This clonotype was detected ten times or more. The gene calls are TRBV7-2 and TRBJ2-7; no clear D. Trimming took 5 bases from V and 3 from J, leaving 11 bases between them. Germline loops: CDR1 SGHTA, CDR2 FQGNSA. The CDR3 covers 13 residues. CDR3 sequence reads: CASSPDGFYEQYF. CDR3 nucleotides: TGTGCCAGCAGCCCCGACGGATTCTACGAGCAGTACTTC.

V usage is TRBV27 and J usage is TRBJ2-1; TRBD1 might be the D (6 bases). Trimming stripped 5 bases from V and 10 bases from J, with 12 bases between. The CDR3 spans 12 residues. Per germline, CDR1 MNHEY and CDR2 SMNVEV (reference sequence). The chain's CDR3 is CASSVTGYEQFF. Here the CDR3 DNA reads TGTGCCAGCAGTGTTACAGGGTACGAGCAGTTCTTC.

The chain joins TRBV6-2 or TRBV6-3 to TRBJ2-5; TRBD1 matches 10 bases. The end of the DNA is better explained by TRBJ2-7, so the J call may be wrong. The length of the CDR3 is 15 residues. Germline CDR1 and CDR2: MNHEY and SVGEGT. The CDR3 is CASRPRDRGFDEQYF. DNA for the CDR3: TGTGCCAGCAGACCCCGGGACAGGGGCTTCGACGAGCAGTACTTC.

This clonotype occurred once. This CDR3 is CSATWIQETQYF. The CDR3 nucleotides are TGCAGTGCTACTTGGATCCAAGAGACCCAGTACTTC. The J gene is TRBJ2-5, the V gene TRBV20-1; D is undetermined. Germline values: CDR1 DFQATT, CDR2 SNEGSKA (reference sequence). This CDR3 spans 12 amino acids. V was pared by 4 bases and J by 1 base, with 7 bases between.

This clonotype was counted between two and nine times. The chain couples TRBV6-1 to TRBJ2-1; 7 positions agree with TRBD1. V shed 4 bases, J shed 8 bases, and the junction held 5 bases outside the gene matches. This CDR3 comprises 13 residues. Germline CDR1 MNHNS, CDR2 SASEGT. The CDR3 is CASSVYRGDEQFF. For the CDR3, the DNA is TGTGCCAGCAGTGTCTACAGGGGAGATGAGCAGTTCTTC.